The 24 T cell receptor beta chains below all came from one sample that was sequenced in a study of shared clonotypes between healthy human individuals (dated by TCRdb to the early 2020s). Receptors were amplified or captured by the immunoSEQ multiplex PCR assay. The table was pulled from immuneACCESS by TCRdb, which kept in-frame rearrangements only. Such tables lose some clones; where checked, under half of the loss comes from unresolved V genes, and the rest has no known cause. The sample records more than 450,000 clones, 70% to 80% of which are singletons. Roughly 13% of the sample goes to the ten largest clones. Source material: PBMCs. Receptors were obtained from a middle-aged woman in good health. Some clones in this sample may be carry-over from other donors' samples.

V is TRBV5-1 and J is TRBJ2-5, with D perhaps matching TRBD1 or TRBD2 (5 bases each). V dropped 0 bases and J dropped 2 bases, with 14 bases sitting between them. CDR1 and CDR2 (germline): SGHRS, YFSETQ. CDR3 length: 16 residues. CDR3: CASSLEPRDVQETQYF. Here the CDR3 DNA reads TGCGCCAGCAGCTTGGAGCCCCGGGACGTTCAAGAGACCCAGTACTTC.

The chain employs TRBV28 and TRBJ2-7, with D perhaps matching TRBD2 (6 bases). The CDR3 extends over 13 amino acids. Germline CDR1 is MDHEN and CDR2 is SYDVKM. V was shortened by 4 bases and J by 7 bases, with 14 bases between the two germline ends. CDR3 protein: CASSSRESREQYF. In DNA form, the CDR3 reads TGTGCCAGCAGTTCACGGGAGTCTAGAGAGCAGTACTTC.

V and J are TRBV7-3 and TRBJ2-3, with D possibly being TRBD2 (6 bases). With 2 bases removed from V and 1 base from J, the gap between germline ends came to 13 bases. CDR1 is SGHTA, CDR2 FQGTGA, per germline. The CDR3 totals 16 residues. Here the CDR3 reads CASSLYASGGTDTQYF. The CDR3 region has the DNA TGTGCCAGCAGCTTATACGCGTCGGGGGGCACAGATACGCAGTATTTT. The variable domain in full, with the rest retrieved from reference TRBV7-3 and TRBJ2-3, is GAGVSQTPSNKVTEKGKYVELRCDPISGHTALYWYRQSLGQGPEFLIYFQGTGAADDSGLPNDRFFAVRPEGSVSTLKIQRTERGDSAVYLCASSLYASGGTDTQYFGPGTRLTVL.

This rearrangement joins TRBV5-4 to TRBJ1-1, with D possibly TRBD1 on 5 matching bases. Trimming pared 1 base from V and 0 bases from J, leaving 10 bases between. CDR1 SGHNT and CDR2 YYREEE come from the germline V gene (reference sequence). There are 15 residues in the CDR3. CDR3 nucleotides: TGTGCCAGCAGCTTGCCAGGGTTCATGAACACTGAAGCTTTCTTT. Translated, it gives CASSLPGFMNTEAFF.

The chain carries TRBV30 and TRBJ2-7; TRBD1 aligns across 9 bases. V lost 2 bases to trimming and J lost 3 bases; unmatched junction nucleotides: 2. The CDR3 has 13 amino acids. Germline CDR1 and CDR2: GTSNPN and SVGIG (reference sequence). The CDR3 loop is CAWSMGQGYEQYF. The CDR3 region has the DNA TGTGCCTGGAGTATGGGACAGGGCTACGAGCAGTACTTC. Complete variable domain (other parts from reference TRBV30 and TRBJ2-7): SQTIHQWPATLVQPVGSPLSLECTVEGTSNPNLYWYRQAAGRGLQLLFYSVGIGQISSEVPQNLSASRPQDRQFILSSKKLLLSDSGFYLCAWSMGQGYEQYFGPGTRLTVT.

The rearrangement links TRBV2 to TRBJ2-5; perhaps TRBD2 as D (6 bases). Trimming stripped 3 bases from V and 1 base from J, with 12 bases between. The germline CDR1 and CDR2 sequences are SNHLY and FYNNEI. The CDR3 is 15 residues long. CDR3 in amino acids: CASSEGGATQETQYF. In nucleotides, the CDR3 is TGTGCCAGCAGTGAGGGCGGGGCGACCCAAGAGACCCAGTACTTC.

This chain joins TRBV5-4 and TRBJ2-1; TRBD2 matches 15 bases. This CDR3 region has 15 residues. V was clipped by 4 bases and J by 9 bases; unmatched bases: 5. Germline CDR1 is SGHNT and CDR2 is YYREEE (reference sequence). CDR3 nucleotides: TGTGCCAGCAGCAGGGGACTAGCGGGAGGTACTGAGCAGTTCTTC. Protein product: CASSRGLAGGTEQFF.

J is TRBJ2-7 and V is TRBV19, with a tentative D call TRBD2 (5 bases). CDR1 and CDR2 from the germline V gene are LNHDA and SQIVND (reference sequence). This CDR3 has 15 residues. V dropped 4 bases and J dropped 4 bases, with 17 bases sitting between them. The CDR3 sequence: CASSTAGNPRYEQYF. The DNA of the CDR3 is TGTGCCAGTAGTACTGCCGGGAATCCTCGATACGAGCAGTACTTC.

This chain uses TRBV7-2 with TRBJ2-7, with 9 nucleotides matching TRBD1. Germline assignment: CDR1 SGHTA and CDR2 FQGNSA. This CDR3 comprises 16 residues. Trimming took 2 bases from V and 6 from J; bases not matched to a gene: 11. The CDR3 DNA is TGTGCCAGCAGCTTAACCCCGGACAGGGGAGTTTCCGAGCAGTACTTC. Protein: CASSLTPDRGVSEQYF.

CDR3 DNA sequence: TGTGCCATCAGTGAGGGTGTCGGGACAGGGCGGGCCGAGCAGTACTTC. Amino acid sequence: CAISEGVGTGRAEQYF. This chain joins TRBV10-3 and TRBJ2-7, with 9 bases fitting TRBD1. V lost 2 bases, J lost 6 bases, and 11 bases stayed unmatched. Germline CDR1 ENHRY, CDR2 SYGVKD. The CDR3 totals 16 residues.

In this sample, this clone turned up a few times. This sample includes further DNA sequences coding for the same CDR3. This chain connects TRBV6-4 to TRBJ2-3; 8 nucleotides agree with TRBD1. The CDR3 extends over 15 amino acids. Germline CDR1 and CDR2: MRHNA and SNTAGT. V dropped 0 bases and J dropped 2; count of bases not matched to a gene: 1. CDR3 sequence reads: CASSDSGQATDTQYF. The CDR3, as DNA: TGTGCCAGCAGTGACTCGGGACAGGCCACAGATACGCAGTATTTT.

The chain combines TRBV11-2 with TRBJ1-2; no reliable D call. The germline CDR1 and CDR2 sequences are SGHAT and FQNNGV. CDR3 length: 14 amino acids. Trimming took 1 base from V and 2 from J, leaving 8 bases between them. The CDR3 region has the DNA TGTGCCAGCAGCTTAGCAGGCAGAAACTATGGCTACACCTTC. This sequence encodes CASSLAGRNYGYTF.

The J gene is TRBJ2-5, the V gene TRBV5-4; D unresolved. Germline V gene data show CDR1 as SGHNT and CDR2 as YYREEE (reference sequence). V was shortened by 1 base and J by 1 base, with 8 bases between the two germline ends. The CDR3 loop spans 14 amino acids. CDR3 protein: CASSLSGLQETQYF. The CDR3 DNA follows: TGTGCCAGCAGCTTGTCGGGTCTCCAAGAGACCCAGTACTTC.

The CDR3 is CASSSLGGADAYNEQFF. In nucleotides, the CDR3 is TGTGCCAGCAGTTCCCTCGGGGGGGCGGACGCCTACAATGAGCAGTTCTTC. V is TRBV28 and J is TRBJ2-1, with 8 bases that match TRBD2. This CDR3 spans 17 amino acids. V shed 4 bases and J 2 bases; nucleotides not matched to a gene: 10. Germline CDR1 and CDR2: MDHEN and SYDVKM.

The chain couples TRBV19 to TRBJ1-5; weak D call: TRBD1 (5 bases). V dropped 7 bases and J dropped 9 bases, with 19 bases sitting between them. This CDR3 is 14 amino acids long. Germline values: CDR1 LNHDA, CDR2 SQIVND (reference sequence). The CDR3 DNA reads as TGTGCCAGTACTCCCAGCGGGGCCCCGGTGCCCCAGCATTTT. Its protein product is CASTPSGAPVPQHF.

CDR3 nucleotides: TGCGCCAGCAGCCCTACGGAGGGACAGTCCTACAATGAGCAGTTCTTC. Protein product: CASSPTEGQSYNEQFF. This rearrangement joins TRBV4-1 to TRBJ2-1; a possible D gene is TRBD1 (7 bases). Germline CDR1 and CDR2: MGHRA and YSYEKL. Trimming pared 4 bases from V and 1 base from J, leaving 14 bases between. CDR3 length: 16 residues.

The CDR3 reads CASRGTVYGYTF. The CDR3 nucleotides read TGTGCCAGCAGGGGGACAGTTTATGGCTACACCTTC. The V and J genes are TRBV2 and TRBJ1-2; 7 nucleotides line up with TRBD1. The trim removed 6 bases at V and 5 bases at J, leaving 3 bases unmatched. The germline gives CDR1 SNHLY, CDR2 FYNNEI. The CDR3 has 12 amino acids.

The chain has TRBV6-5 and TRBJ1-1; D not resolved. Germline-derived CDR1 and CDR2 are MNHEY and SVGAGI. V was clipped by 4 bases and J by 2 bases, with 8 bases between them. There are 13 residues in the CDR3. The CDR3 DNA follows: TGTGCCAGCAGTTCCATTTATAACACTGAAGCTTTCTTT. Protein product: CASSSIYNTEAFF.

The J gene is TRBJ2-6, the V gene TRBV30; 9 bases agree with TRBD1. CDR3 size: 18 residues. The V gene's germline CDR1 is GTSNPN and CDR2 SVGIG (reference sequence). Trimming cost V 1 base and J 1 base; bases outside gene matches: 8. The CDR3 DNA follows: TGTGCCTGGAGTGCCCAGGACAGGGGAACGTCTGGGGCCAACGTCCTGACTTTC. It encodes CAWSAQDRGTSGANVLTF. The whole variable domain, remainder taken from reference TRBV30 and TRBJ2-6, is SQTIHQWPATLVQPVGSPLSLECTVEGTSNPNLYWYRQAAGRGLQLLFYSVGIGQISSEVPQNLSASRPQDRQFILSSKKLLLSDSGFYLCAWSAQDRGTSGANVLTFGAGSRLTVL.

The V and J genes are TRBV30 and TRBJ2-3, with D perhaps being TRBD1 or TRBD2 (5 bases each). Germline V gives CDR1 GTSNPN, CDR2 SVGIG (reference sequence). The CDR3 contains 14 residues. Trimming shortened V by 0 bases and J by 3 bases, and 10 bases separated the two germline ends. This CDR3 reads CAWSVAWGTDTQYF. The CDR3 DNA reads TGTGCCTGGAGTGTAGCATGGGGGACAGATACGCAGTATTTT.

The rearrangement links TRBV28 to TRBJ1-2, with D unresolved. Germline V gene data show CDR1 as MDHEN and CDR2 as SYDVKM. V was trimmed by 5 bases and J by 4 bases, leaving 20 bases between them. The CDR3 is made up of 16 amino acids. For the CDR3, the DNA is TGTGCCAGCAGTCTCCTCCGGACGAACCCCGGCTATGGCTACACCTTC. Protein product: CASSLLRTNPGYGYTF.

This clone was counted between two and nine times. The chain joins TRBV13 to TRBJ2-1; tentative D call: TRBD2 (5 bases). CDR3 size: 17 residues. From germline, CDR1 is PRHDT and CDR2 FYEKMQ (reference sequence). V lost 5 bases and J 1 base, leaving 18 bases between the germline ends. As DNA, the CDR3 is TGTGCCAGCAGCCCCATTCGGGGAACTAGTTCCTACAATGAGCAGTTCTTC. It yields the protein CASSPIRGTSSYNEQFF.

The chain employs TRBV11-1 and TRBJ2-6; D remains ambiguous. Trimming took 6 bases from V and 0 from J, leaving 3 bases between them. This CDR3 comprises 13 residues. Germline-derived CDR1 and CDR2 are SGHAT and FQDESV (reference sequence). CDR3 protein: CASRPSGANVLTF. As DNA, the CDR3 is TGTGCCAGCAGGCCCTCTGGGGCCAACGTCCTGACTTTC.

In DNA, the CDR3 is TGTGCCAGCAGCTGGGGCTCTGGAAACACCATATATTTT. Encoded protein: CASSWGSGNTIYF. The chain links TRBV7-9 to TRBJ1-3, with D unresolved. Per germline, CDR1 SEHNR and CDR2 FQNEAQ (reference sequence). The CDR3 extends over 13 amino acids. Trimming cost V 4 bases and J 0 bases, with 4 bases left between them.